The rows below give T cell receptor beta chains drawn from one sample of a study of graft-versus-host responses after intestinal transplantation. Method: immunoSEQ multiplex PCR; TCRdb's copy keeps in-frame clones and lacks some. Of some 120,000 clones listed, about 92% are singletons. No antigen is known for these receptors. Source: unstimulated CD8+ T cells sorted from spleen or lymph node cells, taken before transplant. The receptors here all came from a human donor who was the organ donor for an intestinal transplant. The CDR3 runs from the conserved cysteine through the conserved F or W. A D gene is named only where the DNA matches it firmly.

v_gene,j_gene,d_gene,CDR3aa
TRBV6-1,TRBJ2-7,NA,CASSQSSGYYEQYF
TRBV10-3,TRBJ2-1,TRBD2,CAISESQTSGSLYNEQFF
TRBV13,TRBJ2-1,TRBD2,CASSLVPQVGGVGSNEQFF
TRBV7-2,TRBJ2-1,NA,CASSPRTIAYNEQFF
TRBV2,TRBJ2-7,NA,CASTEDRRDEQYF
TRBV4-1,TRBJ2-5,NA,CASSQAQGRDQETQYF
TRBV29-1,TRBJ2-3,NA,CSASDSTDTQYF
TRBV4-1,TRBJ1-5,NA,CASSQDLSGAGQPQHF
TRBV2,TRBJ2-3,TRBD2,CASSPGLADTQYF
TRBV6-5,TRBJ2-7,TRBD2,CASSLTSGNHEQYF
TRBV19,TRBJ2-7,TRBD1,CASSTSLTGLRAYEQYF
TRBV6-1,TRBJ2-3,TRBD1,CASIRSGDSADTQYF
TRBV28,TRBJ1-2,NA,CASSFYDLYTF
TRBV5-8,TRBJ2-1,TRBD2,CASSRTSGINEQFF
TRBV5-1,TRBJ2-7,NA,CASSLLGNEQYF
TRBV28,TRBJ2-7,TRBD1,CAGSPSPDRGSYEQYF
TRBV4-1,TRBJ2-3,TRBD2,CASSQVLAGEGDTQYF
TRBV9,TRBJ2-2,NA,CASSRWIKNTGELFF
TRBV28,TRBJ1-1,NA,CASSFSTENTEAFF
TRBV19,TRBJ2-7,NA,CASSIGTTYEQYF
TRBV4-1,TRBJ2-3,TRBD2,CASSQRGLSGRTDTQYF
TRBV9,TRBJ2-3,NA,CASSVTGGLTF
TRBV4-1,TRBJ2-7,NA,CASSQTSYEQYF
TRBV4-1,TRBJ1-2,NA,CASSQAPVGSGSFYGYTF
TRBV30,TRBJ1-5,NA,CAWNLQEGQDDSDNQPQHF
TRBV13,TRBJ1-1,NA,CASSLEATSTEAFF
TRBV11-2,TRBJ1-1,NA,CASSLGDTEAFF
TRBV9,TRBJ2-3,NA,CASSVRQGRRDTQYF
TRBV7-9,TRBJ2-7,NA,CASSSLQGPTYEQYF
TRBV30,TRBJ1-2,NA,CAWRGPVDGYTF
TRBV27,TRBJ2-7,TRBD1,CASSLQGSYEQYF
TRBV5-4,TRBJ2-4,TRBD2,CASSPLPGGDLYNIQYF
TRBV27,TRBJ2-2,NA,CASSPPRGKGTGELFF
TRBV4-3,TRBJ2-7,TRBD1,CASSQDRGYEQYF
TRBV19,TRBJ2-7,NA,CASSADRDSFLEQYF
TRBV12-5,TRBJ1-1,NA,CASGLGASVTEAFF
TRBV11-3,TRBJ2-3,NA,CASSLTGWADTQYF
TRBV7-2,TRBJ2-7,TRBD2,CASSFGTSGRRGYEQYF
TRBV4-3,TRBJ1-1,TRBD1,CASSPQQGVNTEAFF
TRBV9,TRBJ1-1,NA,CASSPQRVKTEAFF